Listed here are 4 T cell receptor beta chains from one sample, sequenced in a study of human T cells and chemical hapten exposure (dated by TCRdb to 2020 to 2022). This specimen's time point label, per the study, means: pre-sensitization, week 0. The sample's treatment or condition, from its label and the paper: therapeutic diphenylcyclopropenone sensitization with weekly scalp DPC. Receptor libraries were prepared by RACE. The reads were generated on a NextSeq 500. TCRdb cleaned the public reads at Q25 with fastp, built clones with MiXCR and kept in-frame beta chains. Duplicate CDR3 protein sequences are folded into a single record with the most common DNA and genes. The sample profile shows around 300,000 distinct CDR3 sequences; 4.5% to 5.5% of them were found once. Over 7% of the sample lies in the top ten. Sample: whole blood, taken in connection with sensitization to the hapten diphenylcyclopropenone (DPC). All receptors derive from a woman under 30 with alopecia areata. Some clones in this sample may be carry-over from other donors' samples.

This clonotype was detected ten times or more. The gene calls are TRBV10-3 and TRBJ2-5; D is undetermined. The V and J ends lost 1 base and 3 bases respectively, with 9 bases between them. From germline, CDR1 is ENHRY and CDR2 SYGVKD. The CDR3 consists of 14 residues. CDR3 sequence reads: CAISEWSDEETQYF. The DNA of the CDR3 is TGTGCCATCAGTGAGTGGTCAGACGAAGAGACCCAGTACTTC.

This clonotype was recorded at least ten times. The rearrangement joins TRBV2 to TRBJ2-3; TRBD1 aligns across 8 bases. This CDR3 is built from 13 residues. The germline V gene encodes CDR1 SNHLY and CDR2 FYNNEI. V dropped 10 bases and J dropped 3; count of bases not matched to a gene: 6. The CDR3 sequence is CATQGAQTDTQYF. The CDR3 DNA reads TGTGCCACCCAGGGGGCGCAGACAGATACGCAGTATTTT.

This clonotype has a count of ten or more. This rearrangement joins TRBV4-1 to TRBJ2-3; D uncertain. This CDR3 has 14 residues. The V and J ends lost 0 bases and 2 bases respectively, with 6 bases between them. Germline-derived CDR1 and CDR2 are MGHRA and YSYEKL. CDR3 region: CASSQEGYTDTQYF. Written as DNA, the CDR3 is TGCGCCAGCAGCCAAGAAGGCTACACAGATACGCAGTATTTT.

This clonotype was detected a few times. The chain employs TRBV10-3 and TRBJ2-2; 9 nucleotides agree with TRBD1. CDR1 is ENHRY, CDR2 SYGVKD, per germline. CDR3 length: 15 residues. The trim removed 5 bases at V and 6 bases at J, leaving 7 bases unmatched. DNA for the CDR3: TGTGCCATCAGTAAACAGGGGGCCGAGGCCGGGGAGCTGTTTTTT. Residues: CAISKQGAEAGELFF.